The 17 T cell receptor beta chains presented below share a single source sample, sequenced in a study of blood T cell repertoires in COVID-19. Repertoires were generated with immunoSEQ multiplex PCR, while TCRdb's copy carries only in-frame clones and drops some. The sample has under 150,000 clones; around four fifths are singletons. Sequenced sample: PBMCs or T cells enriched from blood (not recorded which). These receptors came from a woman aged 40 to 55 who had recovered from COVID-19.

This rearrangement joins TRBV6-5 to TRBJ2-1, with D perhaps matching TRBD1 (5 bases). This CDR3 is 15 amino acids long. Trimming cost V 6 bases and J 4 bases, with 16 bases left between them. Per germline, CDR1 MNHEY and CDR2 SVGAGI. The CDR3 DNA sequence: TGTGCCAGCAGGCCCGGGCCCAGGGCTTACAATGAGCAGTTCTTC. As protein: CASRPGPRAYNEQFF.

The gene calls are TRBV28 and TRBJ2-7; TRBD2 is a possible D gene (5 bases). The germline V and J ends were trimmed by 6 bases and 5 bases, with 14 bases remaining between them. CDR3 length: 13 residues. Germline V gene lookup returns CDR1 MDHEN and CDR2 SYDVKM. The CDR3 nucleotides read TGTGCCAGCAGCTTGCTGAGGGTCCACGAGCAGTACTTC. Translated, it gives CASSLLRVHEQYF.

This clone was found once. CDR3 residues: CATSDLDDRAQETQYF. The DNA of the CDR3 is TGTGCCACCAGTGATTTGGATGACAGGGCGCAAGAGACCCAGTACTTC. This chain links TRBV24-1 with TRBJ2-5; 7 bases map to TRBD1. This CDR3 region has 16 residues. V trimming: 0 bases; J trimming: 2 bases; junction bases outside the gene matches: 5. Germline loops: CDR1 KGHDR, CDR2 SFDVKD.

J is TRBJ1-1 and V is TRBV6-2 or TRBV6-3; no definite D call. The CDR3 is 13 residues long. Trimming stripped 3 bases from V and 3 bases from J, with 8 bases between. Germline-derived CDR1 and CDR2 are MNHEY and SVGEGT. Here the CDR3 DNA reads TGTGCCAGCAGTTATGCCGGGGACACTGAAGCTTTCTTT. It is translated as CASSYAGDTEAFF.

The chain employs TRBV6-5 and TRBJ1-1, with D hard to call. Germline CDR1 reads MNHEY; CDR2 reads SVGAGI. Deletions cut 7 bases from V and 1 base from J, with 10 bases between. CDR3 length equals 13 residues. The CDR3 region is CASTGRENTEAFF. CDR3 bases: TGTGCCAGCACGGGGAGAGAGAACACTGAAGCTTTCTTT.

This CDR3 is CASRLAGEIGTDTQYF. In nucleotides, the CDR3 is TGTGCCAGTCGACTAGCGGGAGAGATAGGCACAGATACGCAGTATTTT. The rearrangement uses TRBV19 and TRBJ2-3; 12 bases map to TRBD2. In germline, CDR1 is LNHDA, CDR2 SQIVND (reference sequence). V was pared by 8 bases and J by 1 base, with 7 bases of the junction left unmatched. There are 16 residues in the CDR3.

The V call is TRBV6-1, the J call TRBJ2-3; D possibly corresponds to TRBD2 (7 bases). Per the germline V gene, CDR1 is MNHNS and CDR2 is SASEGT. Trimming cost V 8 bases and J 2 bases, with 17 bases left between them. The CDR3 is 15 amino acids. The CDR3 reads CASPIGGPPTDTQYF. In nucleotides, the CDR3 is TGTGCCAGCCCCATCGGGGGGCCCCCCACAGATACGCAGTATTTT.

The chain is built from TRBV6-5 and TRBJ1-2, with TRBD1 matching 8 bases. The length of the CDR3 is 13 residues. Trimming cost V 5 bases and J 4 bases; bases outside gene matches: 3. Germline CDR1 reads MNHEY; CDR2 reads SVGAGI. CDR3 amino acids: CASSTDRGYGYTF. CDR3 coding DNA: TGTGCCAGCAGTACCGACAGGGGCTATGGCTACACCTTC.

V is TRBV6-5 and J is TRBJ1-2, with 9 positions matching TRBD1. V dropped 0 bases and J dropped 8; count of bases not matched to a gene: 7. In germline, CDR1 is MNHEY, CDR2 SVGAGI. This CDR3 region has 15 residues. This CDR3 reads CASSYSPETGGGYTF. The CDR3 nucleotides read TGTGCCAGCAGTTACTCGCCAGAGACAGGGGGAGGCTACACCTTC.

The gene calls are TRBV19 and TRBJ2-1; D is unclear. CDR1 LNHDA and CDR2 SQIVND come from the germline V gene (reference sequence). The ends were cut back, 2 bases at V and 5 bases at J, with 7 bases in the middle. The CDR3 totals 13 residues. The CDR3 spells CASSITLHNEQFF. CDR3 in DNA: TGTGCCAGTAGTATAACGCTACACAATGAGCAGTTCTTC.

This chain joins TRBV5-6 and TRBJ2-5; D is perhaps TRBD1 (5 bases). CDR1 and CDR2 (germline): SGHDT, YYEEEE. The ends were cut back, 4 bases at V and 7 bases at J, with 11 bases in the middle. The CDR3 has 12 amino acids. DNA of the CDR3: TGTGCCAGCAGCCAAATGCAGGGGACCCAGTACTTC. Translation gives CASSQMQGTQYF. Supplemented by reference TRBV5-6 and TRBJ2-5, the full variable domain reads DAGVTQSPTHLIKTRGQQVTLRCSPKSGHDTVSWYQQALGQGPQFIFQYYEEEERQRGNFPDRFSGHQFPNYSSELNVNALLLGDSALYLCASSQMQGTQYFGPGTRLLVL.

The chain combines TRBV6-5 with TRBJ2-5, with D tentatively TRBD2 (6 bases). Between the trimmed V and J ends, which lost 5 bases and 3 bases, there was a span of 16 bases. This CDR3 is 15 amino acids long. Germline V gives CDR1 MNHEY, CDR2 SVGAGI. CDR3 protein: CASSPPGLAKETQYF. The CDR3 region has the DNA TGTGCCAGCAGTCCTCCGGGACTTGCAAAAGAGACCCAGTACTTC.

The CDR3: CASSSLGLSEFF. As DNA, the CDR3 is TGTGCCAGCAGCTCTCTAGGACTGTCGGAGTTCTTC. This chain links TRBV7-9 with TRBJ2-1; TRBD2 might be the D (5 bases). The germline V and J ends were trimmed by 4 bases and 14 bases, with 15 bases remaining between them. Germline V gene data show CDR1 as SEHNR and CDR2 as FQNEAQ (reference sequence). The CDR3 extends over 12 amino acids.

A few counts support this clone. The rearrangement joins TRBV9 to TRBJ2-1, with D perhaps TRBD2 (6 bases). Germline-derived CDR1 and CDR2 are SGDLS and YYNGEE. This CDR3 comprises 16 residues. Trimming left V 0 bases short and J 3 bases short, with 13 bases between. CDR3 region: CASSVVEGLNYNEQFF. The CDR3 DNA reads TGTGCCAGCAGCGTAGTAGAGGGACTGAACTACAATGAGCAGTTCTTC.

This chain's CDR3 is CASSLNRGDQPQHF. Here the CDR3 DNA reads TGTGCCAGCAGTTTAAACAGGGGAGATCAGCCCCAGCATTTT. The V gene is TRBV27, the J gene TRBJ1-5; the match to TRBD1 covers 7 bases. Germline CDR1 and CDR2: MNHEY and SMNVEV (reference sequence). CDR3 length: 14 amino acids. The V gene end was trimmed by 2 bases and the J gene end by 5 bases; junction bases not matched to a gene: 3.

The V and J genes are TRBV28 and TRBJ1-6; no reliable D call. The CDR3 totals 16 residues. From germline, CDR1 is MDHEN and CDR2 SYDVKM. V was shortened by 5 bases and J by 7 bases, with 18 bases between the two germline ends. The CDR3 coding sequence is TGTGCCAGCAGTCCGCCGGACGGCGGGCGAAATTCACCCCTCCACTTT. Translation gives CASSPPDGGRNSPLHF.

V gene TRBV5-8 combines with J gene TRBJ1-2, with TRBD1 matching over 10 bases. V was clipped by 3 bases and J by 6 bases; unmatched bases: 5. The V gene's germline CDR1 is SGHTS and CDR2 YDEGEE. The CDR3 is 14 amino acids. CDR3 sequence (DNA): TGTGCCAGCAGCTGGGCGGGACAGGGGAATGGCTACACCTTC. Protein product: CASSWAGQGNGYTF.